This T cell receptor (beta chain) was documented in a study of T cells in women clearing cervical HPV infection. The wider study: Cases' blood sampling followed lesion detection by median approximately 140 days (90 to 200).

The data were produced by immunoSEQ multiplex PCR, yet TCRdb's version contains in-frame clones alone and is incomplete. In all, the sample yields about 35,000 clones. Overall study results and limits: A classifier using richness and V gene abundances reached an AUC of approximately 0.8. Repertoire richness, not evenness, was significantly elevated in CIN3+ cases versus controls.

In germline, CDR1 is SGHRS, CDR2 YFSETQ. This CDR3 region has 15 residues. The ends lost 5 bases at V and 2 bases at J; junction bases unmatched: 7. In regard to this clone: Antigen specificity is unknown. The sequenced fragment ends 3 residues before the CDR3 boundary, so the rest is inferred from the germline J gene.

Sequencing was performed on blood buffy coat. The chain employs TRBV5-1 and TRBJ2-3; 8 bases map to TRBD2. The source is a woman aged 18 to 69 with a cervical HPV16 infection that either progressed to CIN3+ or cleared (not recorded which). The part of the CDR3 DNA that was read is TGCGCCAGCAGGGTAACTAGCGGTAACACAGATACG. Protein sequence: CASRVTSGNTDT. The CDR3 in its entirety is CASRVTSGNTDTQYF. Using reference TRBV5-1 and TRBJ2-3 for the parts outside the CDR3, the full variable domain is KAGVTQTPRYLIKTRGQQVTLSCSPISGHRSVSWYQQTPGQGLQFLFEYFSETQRNKGNFPGRFSGRQFSNSRSEMNVSTLELGDSALYLCASRVTSGNTDTQYFGPGTRLTVL.